This TCR beta chain was recorded in a study of blood T cell repertoires in COVID-19 (dated by TCRdb to the early 2020s). For the wider study: Collaborator samples came from the United States, Italy and Spain and covered acute and convalescent phases of COVID-19. Where available, HLA class I and class II types were taken from metadata supplied by the sample provider and were not determined by assay-based typing. The sample metadata nearly always contained a de-identified subject ID, COVID-19 status, age in years and sex. The repertoires were released in a freely available public database meant as a resource for research on the immune response to SARS-CoV-2. Subjects who had been exposed to COVID-19, were actively infected with it, or had recovered from it provided the deeply sampled blood TCRbeta repertoires that made up the dataset. Samples came from the ongoing ImmuneRACE study (first 160 participants) plus 1,254 subjects from 6 global collaborators. The prospective study material was composed of cDNA or gDNA derived from T cells, B-cell-depleted T cells, or PBMCs. The paper as a whole reports these results and caveats: The quantity of clinical and demographic metadata differed by source and by participant and was supplied without curation.

One collaborating source in Seattle enrolled patients while the patients were actively infected and followed the patients over time throughout the course of disease. Collaborating institutions collected whole blood in K2EDTA tubes following their own protocols. For TCRbeta analysis, collaborators shipped samples as frozen whole blood, isolated PBMCs, or DNA extracted from either of those sample types. This clone was observed a single time. This clone's antigen is unknown. Per-nucleotide qualities are absent, and no much larger clonotype sits a single base away. TCRbeta CDR3 regions were amplified from genomic DNA by means of the immunoSEQ Assay, a bias-controlled multiplex PCR. In the authors' own workflow: Within the assay, amplification of reference gene primers was used to estimate how many nucleated cells each sample contained. Sequence reads were collapsed and filtered to measure the absolute abundance of every unique TCRbeta CDR3 rearrangement. Productive Simpson clonality was computed per sample as the square root of Simpson's diversity index over productive rearrangements. Entries here come from immuneACCESS through TCRdb and include only in-frame sequences with V and J called. Some clones fail to appear in such tables; in the studies checked, an unresolved V gene covers under half of the shortfall, and the cause of the remainder is unknown. That table gives V, J and clone size, and the DNA gave D and trimming. In all, the sample holds some 29,000 clones, and over 75% of those were seen once. The ten top clones hold 28% of the sample.

V is cut by 0 bases and J by 0 bases, and the space between the germline ends is 8 bases. CDR1 and CDR2 are drawn from the germline V gene (reference sequence): LNHNV, YYDKDF. The CDR3, cysteine through phenylalanine, is 16 amino acids long. The entry retains the CDR3 DNA only, 48 bases that are in frame from base 1. The receptor comes from a woman older than 75 with COVID-19, enrolled during active disease. The sequenced material came from peripheral blood. The chain is assembled from TRBV15 and TRBJ1-4; the D gene cannot be resolved reliably. The sequenced DNA: TGTGCCACCAGCAGAGATCTAGTAGCAACTAATGAAAAACTGTTTTTT. Translated, it gives CATSRDLVATNEKLFF.